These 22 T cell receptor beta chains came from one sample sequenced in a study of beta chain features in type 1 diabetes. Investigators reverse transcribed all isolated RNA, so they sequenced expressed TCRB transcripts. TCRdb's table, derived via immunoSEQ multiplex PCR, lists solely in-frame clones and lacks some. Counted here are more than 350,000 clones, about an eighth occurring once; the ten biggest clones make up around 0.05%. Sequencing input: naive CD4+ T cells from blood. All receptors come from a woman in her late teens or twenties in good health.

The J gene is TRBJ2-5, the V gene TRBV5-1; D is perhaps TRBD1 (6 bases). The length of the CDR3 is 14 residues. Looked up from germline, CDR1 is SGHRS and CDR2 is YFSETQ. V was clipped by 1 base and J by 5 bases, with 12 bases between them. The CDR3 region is CASSLRDTGETQYF. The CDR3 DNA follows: TGCGCCAGCAGCTTGCGGGATACAGGGGAGACCCAGTACTTC.

CDR3 region: CASRNTAGGGYGYTF. The CDR3 nucleotides are TGTGCCAGCAGAAATACAGCAGGGGGCGGCTATGGCTACACCTTC. The chain combines TRBV28 with TRBJ1-2, with TRBD1 identical over 8 bases. The CDR3 sequence is 15 residues long. Germline CDR1 is MDHEN and CDR2 is SYDVKM. Unmatched junction bases numbered 10, after V lost 6 bases and J lost 4 bases.

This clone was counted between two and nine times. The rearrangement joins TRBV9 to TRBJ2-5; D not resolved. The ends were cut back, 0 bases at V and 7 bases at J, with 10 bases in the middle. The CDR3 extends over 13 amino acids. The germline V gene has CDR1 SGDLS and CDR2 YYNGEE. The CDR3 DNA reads TGTGCCAGCAGCGTAGACCCTACGTCGACCCAGTACTTC. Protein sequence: CASSVDPTSTQYF. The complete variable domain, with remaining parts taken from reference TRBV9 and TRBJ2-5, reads DSGVTQTPKHLITATGQRVTLRCSPRSGDLSVYWYQQSLDQGLQFLIQYYNGEERAKGNILERFSAQQFPDLHSELNLSSLELGDSALYFCASSVDPTSTQYFGPGTRLLVL.

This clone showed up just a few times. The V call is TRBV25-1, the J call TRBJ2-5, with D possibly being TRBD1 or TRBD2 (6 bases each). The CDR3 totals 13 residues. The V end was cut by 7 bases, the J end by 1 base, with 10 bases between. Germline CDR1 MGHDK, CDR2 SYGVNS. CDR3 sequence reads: CASTSGAQETQYF. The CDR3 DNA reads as TGTGCCAGCACGTCGGGGGCCCAAGAGACCCAGTACTTC.

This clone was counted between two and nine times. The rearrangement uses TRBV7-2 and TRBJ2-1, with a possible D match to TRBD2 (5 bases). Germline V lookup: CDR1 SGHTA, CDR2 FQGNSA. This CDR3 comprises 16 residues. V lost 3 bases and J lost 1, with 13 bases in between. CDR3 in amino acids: CASSFLAITSYNEQFF. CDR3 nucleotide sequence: TGTGCCAGCAGCTTCCTAGCTATCACTTCCTACAATGAGCAGTTCTTC.

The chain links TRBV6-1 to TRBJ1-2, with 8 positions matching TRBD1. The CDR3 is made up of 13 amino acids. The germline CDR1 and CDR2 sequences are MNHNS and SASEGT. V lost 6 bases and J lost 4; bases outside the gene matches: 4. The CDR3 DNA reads TGTGCCAGCAGAGAGGGACAGGCCTATGGCTACACCTTC. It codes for CASREGQAYGYTF.

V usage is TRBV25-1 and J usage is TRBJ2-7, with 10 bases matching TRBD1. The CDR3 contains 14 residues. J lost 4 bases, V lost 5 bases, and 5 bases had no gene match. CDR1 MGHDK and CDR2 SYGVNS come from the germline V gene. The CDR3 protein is CASSSGTGVYEQYF. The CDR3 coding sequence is TGTGCCAGCAGTAGCGGGACAGGGGTTTACGAGCAGTACTTC.

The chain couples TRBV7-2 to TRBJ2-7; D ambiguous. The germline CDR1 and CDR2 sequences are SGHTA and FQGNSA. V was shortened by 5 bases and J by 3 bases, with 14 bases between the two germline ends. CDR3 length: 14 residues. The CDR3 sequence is CASSLVQGVYEQYF. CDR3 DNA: TGTGCCAGCAGCCTGGTACAAGGCGTCTACGAGCAGTACTTC.

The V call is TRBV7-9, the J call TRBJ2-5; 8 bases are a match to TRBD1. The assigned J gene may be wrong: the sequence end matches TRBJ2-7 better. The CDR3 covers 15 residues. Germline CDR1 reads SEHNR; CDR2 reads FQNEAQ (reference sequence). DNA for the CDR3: TGTGCCAGCAGCCCCCCGGGACAGGTCTTGTACGAGCAGTACTTC. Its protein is CASSPPGQVLYEQYF.

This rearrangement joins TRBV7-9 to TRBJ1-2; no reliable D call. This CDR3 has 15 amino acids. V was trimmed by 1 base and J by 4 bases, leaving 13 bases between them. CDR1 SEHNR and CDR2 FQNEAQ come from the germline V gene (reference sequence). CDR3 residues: CASSLEYGSSYGYTF. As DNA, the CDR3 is TGTGCCAGCAGCTTAGAGTACGGAAGCAGCTATGGCTACACCTTC.

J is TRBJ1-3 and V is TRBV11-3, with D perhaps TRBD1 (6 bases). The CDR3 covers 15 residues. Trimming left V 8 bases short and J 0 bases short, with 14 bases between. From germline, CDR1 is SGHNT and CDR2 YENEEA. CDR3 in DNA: TGTGCCAGCCGCCCGGACAGTTTCTCTGGAAACACCATATATTTT. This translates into CASRPDSFSGNTIYF.

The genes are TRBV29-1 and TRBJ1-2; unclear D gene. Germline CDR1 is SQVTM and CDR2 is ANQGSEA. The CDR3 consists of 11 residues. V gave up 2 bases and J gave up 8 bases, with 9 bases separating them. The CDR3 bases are TGCAGCGTTGAATGGTCGCGCGGCTACACCTTC. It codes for CSVEWSRGYTF.

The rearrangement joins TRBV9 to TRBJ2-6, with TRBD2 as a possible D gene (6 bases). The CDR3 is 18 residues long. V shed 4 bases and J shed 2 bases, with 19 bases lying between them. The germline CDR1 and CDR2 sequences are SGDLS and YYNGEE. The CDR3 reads CASSLNPGRSAGANVLTF. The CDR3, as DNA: TGTGCCAGCAGCTTAAATCCTGGGAGGTCGGCTGGGGCCAACGTCCTGACTTTC. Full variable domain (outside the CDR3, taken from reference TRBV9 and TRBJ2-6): DSGVTQTPKHLITATGQRVTLRCSPRSGDLSVYWYQQSLDQGLQFLIQYYNGEERAKGNILERFSAQQFPDLHSELNLSSLELGDSALYFCASSLNPGRSAGANVLTFGAGSRLTVL.

CDR3 protein: CASSPGGGNFNEKLFF. The CDR3 bases are TGTGCCAGCAGCCCCGGCGGGGGGAACTTTAATGAAAAACTGTTTTTT. V is TRBV5-8 and J is TRBJ1-4; D may be TRBD1 (5 bases). Trimming took off 4 bases at V and 4 bases at J, with 17 bases between the two ends. The CDR3 totals 16 residues. The V gene's germline CDR1 is SGHTS and CDR2 YDEGEE.

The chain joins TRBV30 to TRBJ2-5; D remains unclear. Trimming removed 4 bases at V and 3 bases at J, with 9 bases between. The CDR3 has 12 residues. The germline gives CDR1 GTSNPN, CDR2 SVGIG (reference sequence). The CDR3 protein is CAWNVDEETQYF. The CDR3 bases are TGTGCCTGGAACGTAGATGAAGAGACCCAGTACTTC.

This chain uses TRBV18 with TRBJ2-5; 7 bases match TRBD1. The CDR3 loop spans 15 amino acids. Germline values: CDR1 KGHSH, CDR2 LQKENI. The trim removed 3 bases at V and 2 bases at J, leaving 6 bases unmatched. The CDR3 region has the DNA TGTGCCAGCTCACCTCAAGGGACAGTACAAGAGACCCAGTACTTC. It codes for CASSPQGTVQETQYF.

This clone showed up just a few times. The CDR3 protein is CASREGEAKNIQYF. CDR3 nucleotide sequence: TGTGCCAGCAGGGAGGGGGAAGCCAAAAACATTCAGTACTTC. The gene calls are TRBV6-1 and TRBJ2-4, with D perhaps matching TRBD1 or TRBD2 (6 bases each). Trimming left V 6 bases short and J 0 bases short, with 9 bases between. The germline V gene encodes CDR1 MNHNS and CDR2 SASEGT. The CDR3 sequence is 14 residues long.

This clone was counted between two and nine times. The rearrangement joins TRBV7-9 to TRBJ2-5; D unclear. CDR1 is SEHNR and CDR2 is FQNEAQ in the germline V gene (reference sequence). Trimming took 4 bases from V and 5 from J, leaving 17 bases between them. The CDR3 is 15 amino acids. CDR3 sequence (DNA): TGTGCCAGCAGCTCCCCCCGAGAGGCCCGGGAGACCCAGTACTTC. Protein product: CASSSPREARETQYF.

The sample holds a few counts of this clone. The CDR3 protein is CSVVFVDTQYF. The CDR3 coding sequence is TGCAGCGTTGTCTTTGTTGATACGCAGTATTTT. The rearrangement uses TRBV29-1 and TRBJ2-3; D remains ambiguous. V lost 4 bases, J lost 6 bases, and 8 bases lay in between. This CDR3 has 11 residues. In germline, CDR1 is SQVTM, CDR2 ANQGSEA.

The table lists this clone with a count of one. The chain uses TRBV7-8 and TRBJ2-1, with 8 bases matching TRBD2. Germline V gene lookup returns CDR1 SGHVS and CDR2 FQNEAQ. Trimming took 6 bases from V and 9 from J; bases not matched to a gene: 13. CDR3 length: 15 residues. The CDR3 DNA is TGTGCCAGCAGTCCGCCGGGACTAGGGGGATCTGAGCAGTTCTTC. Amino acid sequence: CASSPPGLGGSEQFF.

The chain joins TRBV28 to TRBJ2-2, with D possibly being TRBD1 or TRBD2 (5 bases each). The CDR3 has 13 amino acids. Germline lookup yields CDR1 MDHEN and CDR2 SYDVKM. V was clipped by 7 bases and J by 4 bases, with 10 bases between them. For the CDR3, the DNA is TGTGCCAGCATCCTGAGGGGCACCGGGGAGCTGTTTTTT. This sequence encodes CASILRGTGELFF.

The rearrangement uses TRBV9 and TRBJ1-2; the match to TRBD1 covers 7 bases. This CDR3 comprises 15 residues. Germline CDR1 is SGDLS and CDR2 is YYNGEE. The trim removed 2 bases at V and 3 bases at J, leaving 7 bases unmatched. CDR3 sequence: CASSVGDRAHYGYTF. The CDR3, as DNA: TGTGCCAGCAGCGTGGGGGACAGAGCTCACTATGGCTACACCTTC.